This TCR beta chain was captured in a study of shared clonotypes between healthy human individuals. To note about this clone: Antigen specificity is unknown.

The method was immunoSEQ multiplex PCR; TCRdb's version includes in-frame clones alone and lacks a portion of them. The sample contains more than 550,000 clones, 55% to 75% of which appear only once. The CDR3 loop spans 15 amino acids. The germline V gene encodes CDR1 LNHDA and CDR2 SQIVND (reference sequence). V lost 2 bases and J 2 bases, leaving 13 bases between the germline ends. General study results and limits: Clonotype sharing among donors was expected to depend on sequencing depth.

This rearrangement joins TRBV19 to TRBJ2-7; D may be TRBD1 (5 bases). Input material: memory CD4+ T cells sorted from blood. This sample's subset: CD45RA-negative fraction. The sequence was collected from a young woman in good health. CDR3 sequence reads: CASSISSDTPYEQYF. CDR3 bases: TGTGCCAGTAGTATAAGCTCGGACACACCCTACGAGCAGTACTTC.